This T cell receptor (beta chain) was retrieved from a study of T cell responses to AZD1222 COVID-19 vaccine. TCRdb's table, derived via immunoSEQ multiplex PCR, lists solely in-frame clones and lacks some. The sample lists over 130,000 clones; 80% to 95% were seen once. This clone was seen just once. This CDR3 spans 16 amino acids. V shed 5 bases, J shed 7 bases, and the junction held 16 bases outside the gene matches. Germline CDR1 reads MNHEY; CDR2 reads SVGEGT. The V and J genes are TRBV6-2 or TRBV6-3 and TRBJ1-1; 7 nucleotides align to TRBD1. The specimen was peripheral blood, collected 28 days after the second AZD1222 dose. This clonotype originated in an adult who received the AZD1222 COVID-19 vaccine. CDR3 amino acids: CASSPGPGRGLGEAFF. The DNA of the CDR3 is TGTGCCAGCAGTCCCGGGCCCGGGAGGGGGCTGGGTGAAGCTTTCTTT.